A single sample is the source of the 16 T cell receptor beta chains below, sequenced in a study of T cells in Graves' hyperthyroidism and ophthalmopathy. Amplified TCR beta CDR3 regions derived from RNA transcripts. The primer set for the first-round RT-PCR of the TCR CDR3 was HTBI. TCRdb used MiXCR to reprocess the multiplex PCR reads, holding one entry per CDR3 protein. The profile shows 600,000 to 650,000 distinct CDR3 sequences, roughly 20% of them singletons. The material sequenced was blood. These receptors originate from a man in his thirties or forties with Graves' ophthalmopathy.

This clonotype was observed many times. The CDR3 reads CAWGVGGIEQYF. The CDR3 bases are TGTGCCTGGGGAGTTGGAGGGATCGAGCAGTACTTC. The V and J genes are TRBV30 and TRBJ2-7; D is perhaps TRBD2 (6 bases). There are 12 residues in the CDR3. CDR1 is GTSNPN, CDR2 SVGIG, per germline (reference sequence). V was shortened by 5 bases and J by 6 bases, with 14 bases between the two germline ends.

This clonotype occurred a few times. The J gene is TRBJ1-1, the V gene TRBV27; D is ambiguous. The V end lost 8 bases, the J end lost 2 bases, and 9 bases lay between the germline ends. The CDR3 length is 12 residues. Germline lookup yields CDR1 MNHEY and CDR2 SMNVEV (reference sequence). Here the CDR3 DNA reads TGTGCCAGCCGAGGGTTTAACACTGAAGCTTTCTTT. Its translation is CASRGFNTEAFF.

The chain has TRBV10-3 and TRBJ1-6; 10 nucleotides match TRBD1. J lost 6 bases, V lost 10 bases, and 9 bases had no gene match. Germline CDR1 ENHRY, CDR2 SYGVKD. This CDR3 spans 15 amino acids. The CDR3 protein is CATTGTGEGNSPLHF. Written as DNA, the CDR3 is TGTGCCACCACGGGGACAGGGGAGGGTAATTCACCCCTCCACTTT.

The V and J genes are TRBV5-1 and TRBJ2-5, with 8 bases aligning to TRBD1. The V gene end was trimmed by 3 bases and the J gene end by 3 bases; junction bases not matched to a gene: 4. The CDR3 is 14 amino acids. CDR1 is SGHRS and CDR2 is YFSETQ in the germline V gene. The CDR3 spells CASSSQGGKETQYF. The CDR3 DNA reads as TGCGCCAGCAGCTCACAGGGGGGCAAAGAGACCCAGTACTTC.

J is TRBJ2-1 and V is TRBV7-2; D remains ambiguous. V was pared by 11 bases and J by 7 bases, with 15 bases between. The CDR3 length is 12 residues. The germline V gene has CDR1 SGHTA and CDR2 FQGNSA. The CDR3 loop reads CASSSDANEQFF. CDR3 coding DNA: TGTGCCTCATCGTCAGACGCTAATGAGCAGTTCTTC.

This clonotype was seen a few times. The chain is built from TRBV18 and TRBJ1-1, with D hard to call. V lost 2 bases, J lost 2 bases, and 3 bases lay in between. This CDR3 spans 12 amino acids. Germline values: CDR1 KGHSH, CDR2 LQKENI. The CDR3 loop is CASSPYNTEAFF. The CDR3 nucleotides read TGTGCCAGCTCACCATACAACACTGAAGCTTTCTTT.

The V call is TRBV5-6, the J call TRBJ1-1, with a possible D match to TRBD1 (5 bases). The CDR3 length is 15 residues. The germline gives CDR1 SGHDT, CDR2 YYEEEE. V lost 4 bases to trimming and J lost 0 bases, with 13 bases between them. The CDR3 DNA reads TGTGCCAGCAGCCAATGGGACCGACTGAACACTGAAGCTTTCTTT. Amino acids: CASSQWDRLNTEAFF.

This clonotype was counted many times. The chain carries TRBV5-5 and TRBJ1-5; tentative D call: TRBD1 (5 bases). V shed 2 bases and J shed 2 bases, with 14 bases lying between them. This CDR3 region has 16 residues. Germline values: CDR1 SGHKS, CDR2 YYEKEE (reference sequence). The CDR3 DNA follows: TGTGCCAGCAGCTTCGAATGGGGGATTGGCAATCAGCCCCAGCATTTT. Translating gives CASSFEWGIGNQPQHF.

This clonotype was found many times. The J gene is TRBJ2-4, the V gene TRBV3-1; 9 positions match TRBD2. CDR3 length: 15 residues. Germline V lookup: CDR1 LGHDT, CDR2 YNNKEL (reference sequence). J was trimmed by 7 bases and V by 0 bases; bases with no gene match: 4. This CDR3 reads CASSQEGTSGNIQYF. CDR3 sequence (DNA): TGTGCCAGCAGCCAAGAGGGCACTAGCGGGAACATTCAGTACTTC. Using reference TRBV3-1 and TRBJ2-4 for the parts outside the CDR3, the full variable domain is DTAVSQTPKYLVTQMGNDKSIKCEQNLGHDTMYWYKQDSKKFLKIMFSYNNKELIINETVPNRFSPKSPDKAHLNLHINSLELGDSAVYFCASSQEGTSGNIQYFGAGTRLSVL.

A note on this clonotype: This may be a read error: a much more frequent sequence differs by one nucleotide. This chain links TRBV27 with TRBJ2-3, with a possible D match to TRBD2 (6 bases). Germline lookup yields CDR1 MNHEY and CDR2 SMNVEV (reference sequence). The CDR3 has 16 residues. V was trimmed by 3 bases and J by 3 bases, leaving 16 bases between them. The CDR3 sequence is CASSFNVAGPTDTQYF. The CDR3 coding sequence is TGTGCCAGCAGTTTTAATGTCGCGGGGCCGACAGATACGCAGTATTTT.

This clonotype turned up a few times. The chain uses TRBV19 and TRBJ1-5; 7 bases match TRBD1. V was clipped by 10 bases and J by 0 bases; unmatched bases: 3. This CDR3 has 13 residues. Germline V gene lookup returns CDR1 LNHDA and CDR2 SQIVND (reference sequence). This chain's CDR3 is CAKTGPSNQPQHF. CDR3 nucleotides: TGTGCCAAGACAGGGCCTAGCAATCAGCCCCAGCATTTT.

This clonotype was seen a single time. The rearrangement uses TRBV19 and TRBJ2-3, with 7 bases fitting TRBD1. J lost 2 bases, V lost 4 bases, and 6 bases had no gene match. Germline-derived CDR1 and CDR2 are LNHDA and SQIVND (reference sequence). The CDR3 has 15 amino acids. The CDR3 loop is CASSTPGTDTDTQYF. The CDR3 region has the DNA TGTGCCAGTAGTACCCCCGGGACAGACACAGATACGCAGTATTTT.

In this sample, this clonotype turned up many times. The genes are TRBV5-1 and TRBJ1-3; the D gene is possibly TRBD1 (5 bases). V shed 0 bases and J shed 4 bases, with 11 bases lying between them. The V gene's germline CDR1 is SGHRS and CDR2 YFSETQ. The CDR3 has 15 amino acids. The chain's CDR3 is CASSLGGDAGNTIYF. The DNA of the CDR3 is TGCGCCAGCAGCTTGGGGGGGGACGCCGGAAACACCATATATTTT.

The V and J genes are TRBV20-1 and TRBJ2-7, with D possibly TRBD2 on 5 matching bases. V was cut by 3 bases and J by 8 bases, with 8 bases left in between. The CDR3 is 10 amino acids. CDR1 and CDR2 from the germline V gene are DFQATT and SNEGSKA (reference sequence). The CDR3 DNA reads as TGCAGTGCTAGGAGGGATAAGCAGTACTTC. It translates to CSARRDKQYF.

This clonotype was recorded a few times. The gene calls are TRBV4-1 and TRBJ2-3; D is perhaps TRBD2 (6 bases). V lost 0 bases and J 0 bases, leaving 7 bases between the germline ends. Germline CDR1 is MGHRA and CDR2 is YSYEKL. The CDR3 contains 15 residues. CDR3 loop: CASSQEEGSTDTQYF. Written as DNA, the CDR3 is TGCGCCAGCAGCCAAGAGGAGGGGAGCACAGATACGCAGTATTTT.

This clonotype was detected ten times or more. V gene TRBV4-3 combines with J gene TRBJ1-4, with D possibly being TRBD1 (6 bases). Trimming removed 2 bases at V and 2 bases at J, with 9 bases between. CDR1 is LGHNA and CDR2 is YSLEER in the germline V gene. There are 15 residues in the CDR3. In DNA form, the CDR3 reads TGCGCCAGCAGCCAACAGAGGGGGACTAATGAAAAACTGTTTTTT. This codes for CASSQQRGTNEKLFF.